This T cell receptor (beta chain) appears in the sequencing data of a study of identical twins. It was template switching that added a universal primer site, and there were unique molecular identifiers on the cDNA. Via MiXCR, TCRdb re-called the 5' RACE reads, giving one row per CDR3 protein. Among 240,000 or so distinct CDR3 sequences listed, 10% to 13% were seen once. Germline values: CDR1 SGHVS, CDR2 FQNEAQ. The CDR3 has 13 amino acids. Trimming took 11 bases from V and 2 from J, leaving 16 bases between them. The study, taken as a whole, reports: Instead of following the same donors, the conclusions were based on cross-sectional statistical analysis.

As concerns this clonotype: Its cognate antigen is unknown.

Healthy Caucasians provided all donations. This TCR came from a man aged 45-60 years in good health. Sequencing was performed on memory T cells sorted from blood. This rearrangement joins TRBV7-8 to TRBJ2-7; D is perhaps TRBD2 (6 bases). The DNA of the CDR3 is TGTGCCTGCAACTTAGGAGGGACCTACGAGCAGTACTTC. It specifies CACNLGGTYEQYF. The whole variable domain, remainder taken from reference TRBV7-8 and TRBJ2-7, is GAGVSQSPRYKVAKRGQDVALRCDPISGHVSLFWYQQALGQGPEFLTYFQNEAQLDKSGLPSDRFFAERPEGSVSTLKIQRTQQEDSAVYLCACNLGGTYEQYFGPGTRLTVT.